This passage covers 9 T cell receptor beta chains from one sample sequenced in a study of shared clonotypes between healthy human individuals. The repertoire was sequenced with immunoSEQ multiplex PCR; TCRdb's copy has only in-frame clones and lacks some. Here the sample spans approximately 940,000 clones, about 80% being singletons. Material for sequencing was memory CD4+ T cells sorted from blood. Specified subset: CD45RA-negative fraction. All receptors come from a man aged 18 to 29 in good health.

This rearrangement joins TRBV28 to TRBJ2-2, with D possibly being TRBD1 or TRBD2 (5 bases each). The CDR3 runs to 16 residues. Per the germline V gene, CDR1 is MDHEN and CDR2 is SYDVKM. V shed 6 bases and J shed 1 base, with 15 bases lying between them. CDR3 region: CASSRTGTLNTGELFF. The CDR3, as DNA: TGTGCCAGCAGCCGAACCGGGACCCTGAACACCGGGGAGCTGTTTTTT.

This clone was seen a few times. J is TRBJ1-1 and V is TRBV30, with D maybe TRBD1 (5 bases). Germline V gene lookup returns CDR1 GTSNPN and CDR2 SVGIG (reference sequence). The CDR3 consists of 13 residues. V was shortened by 6 bases and J by 3 bases, with 14 bases between the two germline ends. CDR3 protein: CACPNGGDTEAFF. As DNA, the CDR3 is TGTGCCTGCCCTAACGGGGGGGACACTGAAGCTTTCTTT.

This rearrangement joins TRBV6-1 to TRBJ2-1, with 8 bases matching TRBD2. The CDR3 is 17 residues long. V dropped 3 bases and J dropped 7; count of bases not matched to a gene: 14. Germline CDR1 reads MNHNS; CDR2 reads SASEGT. The CDR3 DNA sequence: TGTGCCAGCAGTGAGTCGGGAGGGGATGGTACAATTAATGAGCAGTTCTTC. It codes for CASSESGGDGTINEQFF.

The V gene is TRBV7-9, the J gene TRBJ2-3; D might be TRBD1 or TRBD2, each matching 6 bases. Per germline, CDR1 SEHNR and CDR2 FQNEAQ (reference sequence). This CDR3 has 16 residues. V lost 4 bases, J lost 0 bases, and 14 bases lay in between. The CDR3 DNA reads as TGTGCCAGCAGCTCTCTAGGGGGGCCTAGCACAGATACGCAGTATTTT. This translates into CASSSLGGPSTDTQYF.

The chain combines TRBV18 with TRBJ1-4, with D unclear. V lost 1 base to trimming and J lost 7 bases, with 4 bases between them. Germline V lookup: CDR1 KGHSH, CDR2 LQKENI. This CDR3 has 12 amino acids. The CDR3 is CASSPQGEKLFF. The CDR3 coding sequence is TGTGCCAGCTCACCACAGGGTGAAAAACTGTTTTTT.

This clone occurred a few times. Other DNA sequences in the same sample also yield this CDR3. The chain is built from TRBV5-1 and TRBJ2-5, with D perhaps given as TRBD1 or TRBD2 (5 bases each). The germline V gene encodes CDR1 SGHRS and CDR2 YFSETQ. V lost 0 bases and J lost 2, with 11 bases in between. The CDR3 covers 15 residues. The CDR3 is CASSLVGTDQETQYF. The DNA of the CDR3 is TGCGCCAGCAGCTTGGTCGGGACGGATCAAGAGACCCAGTACTTC. Using reference TRBV5-1 and TRBJ2-5 for the parts outside the CDR3, the full variable domain is KAGVTQTPRYLIKTRGQQVTLSCSPISGHRSVSWYQQTPGQGLQFLFEYFSETQRNKGNFPGRFSGRQFSNSRSEMNVSTLELGDSALYLCASSLVGTDQETQYFGPGTRLLVL.

The sample holds one count of this clone. The genes are TRBV4-2 and TRBJ2-3; 9 positions agree with TRBD2. Unmatched junction bases numbered 7, after V lost 2 bases and J lost 4 bases. The CDR3 spans 16 residues. CDR1 is LGHNA and CDR2 is YNFKEQ in the germline V gene. The CDR3 DNA reads as TGTGCCAGCAGCCAATTAGCGGGGGCTGGCGCAGATACGCAGTATTTT. Amino acids: CASSQLAGAGADTQYF.

The J gene is TRBJ1-1, the V gene TRBV6-6; no clear D. CDR1 and CDR2 (germline): MNHNY, SVGAGI (reference sequence). The length of the CDR3 is 14 residues. V lost 0 bases to trimming and J lost 1 base, with 6 bases between them. In DNA form, the CDR3 reads TGTGCCAGCAGTTACTCGGCGCAGAACACTGAAGCTTTCTTT. It encodes CASSYSAQNTEAFF.

The chain combines TRBV6-5 with TRBJ1-1; 7 bases agree with TRBD1. Germline CDR1 MNHEY, CDR2 SVGAGI. The V and J ends lost 7 bases and 3 bases, in that order; junction bases with no gene match: 2. The CDR3 is 12 amino acids. The CDR3 spells CASNRGYTEAFF. CDR3 in DNA: TGTGCCAGCAACAGGGGTTACACTGAAGCTTTCTTT.